Listed below are T cell receptor beta chains from one sample, sequenced in a study of OX40 agonist ivuxolimab in advanced cancers. Libraries were prepared by immunoSEQ multiplex PCR; TCRdb keeps only in-frame clonotypes and omits some of them. The table includes 76,000 or so clones, around 85% detected once. Sequences were derived from CD4+ or CD8+ T cells sorted from blood, sampled in a trial of the OX40 agonist ivuxolimab. These receptors all stem from an adult with an advanced solid tumor such as melanoma, head and neck, liver or kidney cancer. Each CDR3 is given with its conserved first and last residue. Each record gives: CDR3 DNA, CDR3 protein, V gene, J gene, clone size, D gene. A D gene is named only where the DNA matches it firmly. Size is omitted from some rows. Given values are once, few, many or a class for expanded clones.

TGTGCCAGCGCCGGGACAGGGGAGTATGGCTACACCTTC	CASAGTGEYGYTF	TRBV2	TRBJ1-2	.	TRBD1
TGTGCCAGCAGCCCCAGGGGGGGATCGGGCGAGACCCAGTACTTC	CASSPRGGSGETQYF	TRBV7-3	TRBJ2-5	.	.
TGTGCCAGCAGTGAGCTTCGCGCAGCTGAAGCTTTCTTT	CASSELRAAEAFF	TRBV6-1	TRBJ1-1	.	.
TGTGCCAGCAGCTCCGCGCCGGGACAGGGGTTTGAGCAGTACTTC	CASSSAPGQGFEQYF	TRBV7-2	TRBJ2-7	.	TRBD1
TGTGCCAGCAGTTTGCCCGGCTATGGCTACACCTTC	CASSLPGYGYTF	TRBV28	TRBJ1-2	.	.
TGTGCCAGCAGTTACATCAGCGTCCGAGTGGCCAACGTCCTGACTTTC	CASSYISVRVANVLTF	TRBV6-5	TRBJ2-6	.	.
TGCGCCAGCAGCCAGGGACAGGGGGTGGAGACCCAGTACTTC	CASSQGQGVETQYF	TRBV4-1	TRBJ2-5	.	TRBD1
TGTGCCAGCAAGGGACAGGGGGGATCGGGGGCCCAGCATTTT	CASKGQGGSGAQHF	TRBV2	TRBJ1-5	.	TRBD1
TGTGCCAGCAGCCCTAGTGGTCGACAGGGGTACGGCGAGCAGTACTTC	CASSPSGRQGYGEQYF	TRBV9	TRBJ2-7	few	TRBD1
TGTGCCAGCAGTGAGGGAACAGCCGGAAACATTCAGTACTTC	CASSEGTAGNIQYF	TRBV6-1	TRBJ2-4	.	.
TGTGCCAGCAGCTCCTCGACAGGGGACCTAGGCTACACCTTC	CASSSSTGDLGYTF	TRBV7-3	TRBJ1-2	.	TRBD1
TGTGCCAGCAGCCGCCCAGGAGGGTCCTACGAGCAGTACTTC	CASSRPGGSYEQYF	TRBV7-8	TRBJ2-7	.	.
TGCGCCAGCAGCTTGGAACTCGTTAGCTCCCTCTACAATGAGCAGTTCTTC	CASSLELVSSLYNEQFF	TRBV5-1	TRBJ2-1	.	.
TGTGCCAGCAGCCGACTAGCGGGGGACACCGGGGAGCTGTTTTTT	CASSRLAGDTGELFF	TRBV6-5	TRBJ2-2	few	TRBD2
TGTGCCAGCAGCTTAACGGGGAATCCTGGAAACACCATATATTTT	CASSLTGNPGNTIYF	TRBV7-3	TRBJ1-3	.	.
TGTGCCAGCAGTTTGGTGAGTCAGCCCCAGCATTTT	CASSLVSQPQHF	TRBV28	TRBJ1-5	.	.
TGTGCCAGCAGACTAACAGGGGGAAACACCATATATTTT	CASRLTGGNTIYF	TRBV25-1	TRBJ1-3	.	.
TGTGCCAGTAGTATAAGGCAGGGGGATACGCAGTATTTT	CASSIRQGDTQYF	TRBV19	TRBJ2-3	.	.
TGCAGCGCCACCCTTGGACAGGAGGGGACTGAAGCTTTCTTT	CSATLGQEGTEAFF	TRBV29-1	TRBJ1-1	.	TRBD1
TGTGCCAGTAGTATCAGGACAGGGGATCGTGAAAAACTGTTTTTT	CASSIRTGDREKLFF	TRBV19	TRBJ1-4	.	TRBD1
TGTGCTAGTGGGGGGAGGAACTATGGCTACACCTTC	CASGGRNYGYTF	TRBV12-5	TRBJ1-2	.	.
TGTGCCAGCAGGGGGGGTACAGGGGGTCAGCCCCAGCATTTT	CASRGGTGGQPQHF	TRBV2	TRBJ1-5	.	TRBD1
TGCGCCAGCAGCCACGGACAGAGCATAAATGAGCAGTTCTTC	CASSHGQSINEQFF	TRBV5-1	TRBJ2-1	.	.